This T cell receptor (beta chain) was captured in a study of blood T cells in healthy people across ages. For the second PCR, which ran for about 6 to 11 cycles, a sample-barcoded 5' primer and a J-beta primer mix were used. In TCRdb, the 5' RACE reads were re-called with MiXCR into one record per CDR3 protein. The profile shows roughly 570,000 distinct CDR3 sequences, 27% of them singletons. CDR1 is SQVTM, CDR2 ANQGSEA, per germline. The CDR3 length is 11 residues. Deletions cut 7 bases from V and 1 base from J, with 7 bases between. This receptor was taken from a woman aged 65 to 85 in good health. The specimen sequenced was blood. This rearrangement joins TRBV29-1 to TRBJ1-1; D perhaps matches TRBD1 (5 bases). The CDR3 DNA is TGCAGCGCCGGGACGAACACTGAAGCTTTCTTT. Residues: CSAGTNTEAFF.